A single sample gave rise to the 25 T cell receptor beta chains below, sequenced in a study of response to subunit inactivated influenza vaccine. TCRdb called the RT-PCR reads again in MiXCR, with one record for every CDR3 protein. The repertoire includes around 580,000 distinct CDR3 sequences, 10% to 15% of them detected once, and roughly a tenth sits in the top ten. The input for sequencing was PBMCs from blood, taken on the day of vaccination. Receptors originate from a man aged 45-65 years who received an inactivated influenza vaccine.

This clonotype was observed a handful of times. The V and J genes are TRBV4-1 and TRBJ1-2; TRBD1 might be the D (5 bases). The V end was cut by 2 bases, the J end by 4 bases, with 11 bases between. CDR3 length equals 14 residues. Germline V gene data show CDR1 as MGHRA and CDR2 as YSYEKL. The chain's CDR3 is CASSQPGTGYGYTF. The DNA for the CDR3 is TGCGCCAGCAGCCAACCTGGGACGGGCTATGGCTACACCTTC.

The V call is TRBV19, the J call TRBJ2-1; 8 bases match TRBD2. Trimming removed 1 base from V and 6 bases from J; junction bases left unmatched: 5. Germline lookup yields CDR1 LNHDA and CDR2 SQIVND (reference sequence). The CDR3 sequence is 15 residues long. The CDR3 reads CASSIGTGGPNEQFF. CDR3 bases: TGTGCCAGTAGTATAGGGACGGGAGGGCCCAATGAGCAGTTCTTC.

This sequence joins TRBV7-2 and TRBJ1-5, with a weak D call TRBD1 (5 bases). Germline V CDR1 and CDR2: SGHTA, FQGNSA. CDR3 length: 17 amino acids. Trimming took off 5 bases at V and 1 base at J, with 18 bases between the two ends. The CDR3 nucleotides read TGTGCCAGCAGCCCATCGCCACTGACAGTAAGCAATCAGCCCCAGCATTTT. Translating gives CASSPSPLTVSNQPQHF.

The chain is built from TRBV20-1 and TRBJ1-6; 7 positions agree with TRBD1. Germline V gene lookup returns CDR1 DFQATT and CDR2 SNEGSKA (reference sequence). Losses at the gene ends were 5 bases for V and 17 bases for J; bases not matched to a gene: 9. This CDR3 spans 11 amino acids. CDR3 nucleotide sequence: TGCAGTGCTCGTCGGGACAGTCTTTTCCACTTT. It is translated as CSARRDSLFHF.

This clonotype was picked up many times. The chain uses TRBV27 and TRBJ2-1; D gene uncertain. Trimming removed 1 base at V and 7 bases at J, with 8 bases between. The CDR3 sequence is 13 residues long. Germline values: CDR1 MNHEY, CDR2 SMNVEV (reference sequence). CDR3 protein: CASSLFVGNEQFF. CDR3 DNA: TGTGCCAGCAGTTTATTTGTAGGGAATGAGCAGTTCTTC.

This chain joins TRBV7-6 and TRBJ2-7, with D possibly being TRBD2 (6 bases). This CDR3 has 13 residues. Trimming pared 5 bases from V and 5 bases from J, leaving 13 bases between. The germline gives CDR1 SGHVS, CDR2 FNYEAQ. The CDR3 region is CASSQLARNEQYF. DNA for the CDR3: TGTGCCAGCAGCCAACTAGCCCGGAACGAGCAGTACTTC.

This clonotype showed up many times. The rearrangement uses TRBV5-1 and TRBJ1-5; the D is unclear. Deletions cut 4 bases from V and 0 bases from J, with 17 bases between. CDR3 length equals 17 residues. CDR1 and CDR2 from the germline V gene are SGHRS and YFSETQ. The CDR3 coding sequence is TGCGCCAGCAGCCTACGACATGTGGGAGATAGCAATCAGCCCCAGCATTTT. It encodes CASSLRHVGDSNQPQHF.

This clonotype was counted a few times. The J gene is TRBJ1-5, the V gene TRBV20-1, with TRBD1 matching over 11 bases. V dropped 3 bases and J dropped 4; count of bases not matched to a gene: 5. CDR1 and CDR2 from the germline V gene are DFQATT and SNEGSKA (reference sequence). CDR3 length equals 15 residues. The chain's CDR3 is CSARTGTGGNQPQHF. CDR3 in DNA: TGCAGTGCTAGGACTGGGACAGGGGGGAATCAGCCCCAGCATTTT.

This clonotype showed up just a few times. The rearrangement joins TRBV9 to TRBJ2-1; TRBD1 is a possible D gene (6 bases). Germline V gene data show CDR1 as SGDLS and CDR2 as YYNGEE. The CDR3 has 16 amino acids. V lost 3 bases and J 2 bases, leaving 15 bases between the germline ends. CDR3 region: CASSATGTPAYNEQFF. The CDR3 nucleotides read TGTGCCAGCAGCGCTACCGGGACACCAGCCTACAATGAGCAGTTCTTC.

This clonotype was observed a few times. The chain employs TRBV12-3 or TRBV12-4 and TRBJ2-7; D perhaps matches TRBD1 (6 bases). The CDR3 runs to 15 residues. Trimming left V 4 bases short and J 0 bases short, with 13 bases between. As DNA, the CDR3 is TGTGCCAGCAGTTATCTGCCAGGGGCCTCCTACGAGCAGTACTTC. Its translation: CASSYLPGASYEQYF.

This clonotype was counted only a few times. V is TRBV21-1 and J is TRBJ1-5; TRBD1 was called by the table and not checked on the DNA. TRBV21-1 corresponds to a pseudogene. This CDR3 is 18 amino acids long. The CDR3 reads CASSPRGKGSYSNQPQHF. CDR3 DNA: TGTGCCAGCAGCCCCCGCGGCAAGGGGAGTTATAGCAATCAGCCCCAGCATTTT.

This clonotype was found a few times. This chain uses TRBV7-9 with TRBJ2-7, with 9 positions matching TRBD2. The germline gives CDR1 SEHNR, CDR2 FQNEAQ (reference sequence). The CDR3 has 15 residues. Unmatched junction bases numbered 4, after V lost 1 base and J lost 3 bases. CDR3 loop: CASSLVLAGIYEQYF. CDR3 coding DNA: TGTGCCAGCAGCTTAGTTCTAGCGGGGATCTACGAGCAGTACTTC.

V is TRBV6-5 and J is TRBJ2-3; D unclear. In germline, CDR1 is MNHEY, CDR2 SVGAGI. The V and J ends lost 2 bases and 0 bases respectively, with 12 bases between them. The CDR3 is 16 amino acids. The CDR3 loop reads CASSYGRGVSTDTQYF. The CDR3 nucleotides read TGTGCCAGCAGTTACGGTCGCGGAGTTAGCACAGATACGCAGTATTTT.

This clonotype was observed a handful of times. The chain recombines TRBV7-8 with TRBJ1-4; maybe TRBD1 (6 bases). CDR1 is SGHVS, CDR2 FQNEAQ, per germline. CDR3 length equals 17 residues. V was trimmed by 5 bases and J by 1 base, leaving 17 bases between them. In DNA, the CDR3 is TGTGCCAGCAGCCGAGGAATACGGACAGTAACTAATGAAAAACTGTTTTTT. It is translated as CASSRGIRTVTNEKLFF.

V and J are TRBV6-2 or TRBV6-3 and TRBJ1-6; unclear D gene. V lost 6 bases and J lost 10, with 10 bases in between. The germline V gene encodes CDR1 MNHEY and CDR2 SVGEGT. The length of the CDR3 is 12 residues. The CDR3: CASSRRLSPLHF. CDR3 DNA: TGTGCCAGCAGCCGCCGGTTGTCACCCCTCCACTTT.

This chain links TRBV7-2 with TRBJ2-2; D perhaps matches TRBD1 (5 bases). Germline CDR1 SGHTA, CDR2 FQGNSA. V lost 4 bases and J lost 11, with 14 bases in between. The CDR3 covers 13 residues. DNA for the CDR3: TGTGCCAGCAGCTCAACCTATGGGGCTGAGCTGTTTTTT. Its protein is CASSSTYGAELFF.

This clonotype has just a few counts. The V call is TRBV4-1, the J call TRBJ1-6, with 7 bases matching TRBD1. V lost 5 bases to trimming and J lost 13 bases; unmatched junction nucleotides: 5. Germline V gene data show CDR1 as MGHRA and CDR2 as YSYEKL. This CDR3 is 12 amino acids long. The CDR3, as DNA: TGCGCCAGCAGCAAGGACAGGATGCCCCTCCACTTT. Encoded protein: CASSKDRMPLHF.

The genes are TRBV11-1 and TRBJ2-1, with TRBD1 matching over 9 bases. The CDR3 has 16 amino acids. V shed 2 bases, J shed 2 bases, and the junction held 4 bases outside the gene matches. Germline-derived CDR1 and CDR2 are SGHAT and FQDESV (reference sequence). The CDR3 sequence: CASSLSTGGAYNEQFF. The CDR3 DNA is TGTGCCAGCAGCTTATCGACAGGGGGGGCCTACAATGAGCAGTTCTTC.

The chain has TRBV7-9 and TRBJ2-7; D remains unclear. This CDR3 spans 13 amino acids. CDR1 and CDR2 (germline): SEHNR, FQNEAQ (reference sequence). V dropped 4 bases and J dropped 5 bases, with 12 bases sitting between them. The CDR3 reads CASSSSGWDEQYF. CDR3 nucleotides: TGTGCCAGCAGCTCCTCCGGGTGGGACGAGCAGTACTTC.

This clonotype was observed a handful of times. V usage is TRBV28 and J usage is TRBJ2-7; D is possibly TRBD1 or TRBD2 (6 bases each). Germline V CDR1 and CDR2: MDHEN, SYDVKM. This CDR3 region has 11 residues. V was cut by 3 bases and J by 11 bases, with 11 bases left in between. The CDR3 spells CASSFKGGKYF. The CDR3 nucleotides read TGTGCCAGCAGTTTTAAGGGGGGAAAGTACTTC.

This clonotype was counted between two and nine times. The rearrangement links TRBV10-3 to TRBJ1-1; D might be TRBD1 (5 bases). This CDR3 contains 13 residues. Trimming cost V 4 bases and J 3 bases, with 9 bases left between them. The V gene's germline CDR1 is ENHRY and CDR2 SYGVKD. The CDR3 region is CAISGGDDTEAFF. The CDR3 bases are TGTGCCATCAGTGGGGGGGATGACACTGAAGCTTTCTTT.

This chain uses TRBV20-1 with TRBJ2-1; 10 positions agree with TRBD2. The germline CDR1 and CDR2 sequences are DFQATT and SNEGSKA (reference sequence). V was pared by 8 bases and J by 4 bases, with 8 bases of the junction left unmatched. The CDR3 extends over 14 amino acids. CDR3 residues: CSPQTSGFYNEQFF. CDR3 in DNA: TGCAGTCCCCAGACTAGCGGGTTTTACAATGAGCAGTTCTTC.

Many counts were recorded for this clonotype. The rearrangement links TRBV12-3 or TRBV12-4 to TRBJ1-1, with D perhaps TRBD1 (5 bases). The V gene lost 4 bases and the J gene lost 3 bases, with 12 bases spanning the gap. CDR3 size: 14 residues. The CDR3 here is CASSSRGGDTEAFF. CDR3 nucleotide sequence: TGTGCCAGCAGTTCTCGGGGGGGGGACACTGAAGCTTTCTTT.

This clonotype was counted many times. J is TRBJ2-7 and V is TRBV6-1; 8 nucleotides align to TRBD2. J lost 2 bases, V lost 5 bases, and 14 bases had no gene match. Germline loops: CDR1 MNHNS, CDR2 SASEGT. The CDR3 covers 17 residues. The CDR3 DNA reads TGTGCCAGCAGTCCCCCTAGGGTCGGGACTAGGACCTACGAGCAGTACTTC. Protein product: CASSPPRVGTRTYEQYF.

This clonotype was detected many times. The CDR3 coding sequence is TGCGCCAGCAGCTTGGATAAGACCCCGGGGACTAATGAAAAACTGTTTTTT. It codes for CASSLDKTPGTNEKLFF. The V call is TRBV5-1, the J call TRBJ1-4; D gene ambiguous. Germline V gene data show CDR1 as SGHRS and CDR2 as YFSETQ. Trimming took off 0 bases at V and 2 bases at J, with 14 bases between the two ends. This CDR3 contains 17 residues.